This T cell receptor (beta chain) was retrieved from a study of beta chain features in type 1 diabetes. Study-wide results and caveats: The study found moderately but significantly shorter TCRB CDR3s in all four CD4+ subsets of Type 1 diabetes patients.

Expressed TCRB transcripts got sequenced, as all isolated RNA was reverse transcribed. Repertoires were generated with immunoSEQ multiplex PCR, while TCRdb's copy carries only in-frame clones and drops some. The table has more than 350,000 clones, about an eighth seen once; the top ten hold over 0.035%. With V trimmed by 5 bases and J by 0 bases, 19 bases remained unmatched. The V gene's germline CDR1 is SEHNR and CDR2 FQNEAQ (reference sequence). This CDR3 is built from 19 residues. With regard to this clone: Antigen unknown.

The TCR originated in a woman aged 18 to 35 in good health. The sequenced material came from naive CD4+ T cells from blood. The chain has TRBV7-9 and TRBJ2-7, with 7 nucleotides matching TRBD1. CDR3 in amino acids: CASSRGTHTTGSPSYEQYF. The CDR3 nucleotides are TGTGCCAGCAGCAGAGGGACCCATACGACAGGGAGTCCCTCCTACGAGCAGTACTTC.